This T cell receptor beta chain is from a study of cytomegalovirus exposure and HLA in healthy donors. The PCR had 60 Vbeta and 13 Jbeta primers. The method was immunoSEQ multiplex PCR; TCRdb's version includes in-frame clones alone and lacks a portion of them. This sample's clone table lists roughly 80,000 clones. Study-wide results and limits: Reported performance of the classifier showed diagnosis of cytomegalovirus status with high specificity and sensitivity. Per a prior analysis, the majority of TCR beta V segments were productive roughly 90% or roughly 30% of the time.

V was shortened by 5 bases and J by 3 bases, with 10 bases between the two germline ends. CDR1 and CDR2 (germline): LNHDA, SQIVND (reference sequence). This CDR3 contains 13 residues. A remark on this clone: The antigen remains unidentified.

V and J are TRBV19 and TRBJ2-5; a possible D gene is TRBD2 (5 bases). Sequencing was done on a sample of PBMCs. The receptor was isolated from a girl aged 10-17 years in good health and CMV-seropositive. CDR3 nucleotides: TGTGCCAGTAGTGCGGACTCGGAAGAGACCCAGTACTTC. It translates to CASSADSEETQYF. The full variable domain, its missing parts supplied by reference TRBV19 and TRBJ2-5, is DGGITQSPKYLFRKEGQNVTLSCEQNLNHDAMYWYRQDPGQGLRLIYYSQIVNDFQKGDIAEGYSVSREKKESFPLTVTSAQKNPTAFYLCASSADSEETQYFGPGTRLLVL.